The rows below give T cell receptor beta chains drawn from one sample of a study of control samples from healthy donors and cancer patients. The table came from immunoSEQ multiplex PCR; TCRdb's copy has only in-frame clones and leaves some out. The sample contains 60,000 to 75,000 clones, over 80% of which appear only once. Sequences were obtained from blood. All receptors come from a man aged 60 to 75 in good health. Both conserved end residues are part of each CDR3. D genes are given only for firm matches. Not all rows give a size; the values are once, few, many and, for expanded clones, a class.

abundance	j_gene	v_gene	d_gene	CDR3aa	CDR3nt
.	TRBJ1-3	TRBV7-2	.	CASSPQISGNTIYF	TGTGCCAGCAGCCCTCAGATCTCTGGAAACACCATATATTTT
.	TRBJ2-3	TRBV19	.	CASGLYADTQYF	TGTGCCAGTGGCCTCTACGCAGATACGCAGTATTTT
.	TRBJ2-7	TRBV1	.	CTSSFPLWASGMGQSYEQYF	TGCACCAGCAGCTTCCCCCTTTGGGCTAGCGGGATGGGGCAATCCTACGAGCAGTACTTC
.	TRBJ2-1	TRBV19	.	CASSIEASNTYNEQFF	TGTGCCAGTAGTATAGAGGCTTCTAACACTTACAATGAGCAGTTCTTC
.	TRBJ2-1	TRBV7-2	.	CASSLVSGSYNEQFF	TGTGCCAGCAGCTTAGTATCAGGATCCTACAATGAGCAGTTCTTC
.	TRBJ1-5	TRBV5-1	.	CASSLTGKVDQPQHF	TGCGCCAGCAGCTTGACAGGGAAGGTTGATCAGCCCCAGCATTTT
.	TRBJ2-1	TRBV19	.	CASSMVAIYNEQFF	TGTGCCAGTAGTATGGTAGCGATATACAATGAGCAGTTCTTC
.	TRBJ2-1	TRBV6-2/TRBV6-3	.	CASSPTYNEQFF	TGTGCCAGCAGCCCTACTTACAATGAGCAGTTCTTC
.	TRBJ2-2	TRBV15	.	CATSSRRGERTGELFF	TGTGCCACCAGCAGCAGACGGGGAGAACGAACCGGGGAGCTGTTTTTT
.	TRBJ1-1	TRBV5-1	.	CASSLGAGTEAFF	TGCGCCAGCAGCTTGGGGGCAGGCACTGAAGCTTTCTTT
.	TRBJ2-3	TRBV9	TRBD2	CASQRTSGTDTQYF	TGTGCCAGCCAGAGGACTAGCGGCACAGATACGCAGTATTTT
.	TRBJ1-4	TRBV11-2	.	CASSSRRTAQKLFF	TGTGCCAGCAGCTCAAGAAGGACAGCCCAAAAACTGTTTTTT
.	TRBJ2-1	TRBV6-2/TRBV6-3	TRBD2	CASSSTSAIYNEQFF	TGTGCCAGCAGTTCGACTAGCGCCATTTACAATGAGCAGTTCTTC
.	TRBJ2-7	TRBV11-2	TRBD2	CASSSGLARTYEQYF	TGTGCCAGCAGCTCGGGACTAGCGAGGACTTACGAGCAGTACTTC
.	TRBJ1-6	TRBV30	TRBD1	CAWSGGGQGNSPLHF	TGTGCCTGGAGCGGGGGGGGACAGGGAAATTCACCCCTCCACTTT
.	TRBJ2-7	TRBV6-5	TRBD1	CASRLGTGSSYEQYF	TGTGCCAGCAGGCTAGGGACAGGGAGCTCCTACGAGCAGTACTTC
.	TRBJ2-1	TRBV7-9	.	CASSRYKQGSYEQFF	TGTGCCAGCAGCCGGTACAAACAGGGAAGCTATGAGCAGTTCTTC
.	TRBJ2-1	TRBV2	TRBD1	CASMGQGAGNEQFF	TGTGCCAGCATGGGACAGGGGGCTGGAAATGAGCAGTTCTTC
.	TRBJ2-3	TRBV19	TRBD2	CASSSLAGDTDTQYF	TGTGCCAGTAGTAGTCTAGCGGGTGACACAGATACGCAGTATTTT
.	TRBJ2-5	TRBV12-3/TRBV12-4	.	CASSPGLQETQYF	TGTGCCAGCAGTCCCGGACTGCAAGAGACCCAGTACTTC
once	TRBJ2-1	TRBV6-1	TRBD2	CASSEARASGRRNEQFF	TGTGCCAGCAGTGAAGCAAGGGCTAGCGGGAGGAGGAATGAGCAGTTCTTC
.	TRBJ2-4	TRBV19	TRBD2	CASSISAGVAKNIQYF	TGTGCCAGTAGTATTTCGGCGGGAGTGGCCAAAAACATTCAGTACTTC
few	TRBJ1-5	TRBV19	.	CASSIGRQPQHF	TGTGCCAGTAGTATTGGCCGGCAGCCCCAGCATTTT
few	TRBJ2-7	TRBV6-2/TRBV6-3	.	CASSYAPGGTDSYEQYF	TGTGCCAGCAGTTACGCCCCTGGGGGAACTGACTCCTACGAGCAGTACTTC
.	TRBJ2-7	TRBV27	.	CASSEHWTGSSYEQYF	TGTGCCAGCAGTGAACACTGGACGGGAAGCTCCTACGAGCAGTACTTC
.	TRBJ2-3	TRBV25-1	.	CASSKELTDTQYF	TGTGCCAGCAGTAAGGAACTCACAGATACGCAGTATTTT
.	TRBJ1-5	TRBV30	.	CAWSRQGNQPQHF	TGTGCCTGGAGTCGGCAGGGCAATCAGCCCCAGCATTTT
.	TRBJ1-5	TRBV19	.	CASSFQAGSSQPQHF	TGTGCCAGTAGTTTCCAGGCAGGGTCAAGTCAGCCCCAGCATTTT
few	TRBJ1-1	TRBV28	.	CASTLQTAGRTEAFF	TGTGCCAGCACCCTCCAAACAGCGGGTCGAACTGAAGCTTTCTTT
.	TRBJ2-7	TRBV4-3	.	CASPARAFSYEQYF	TGCGCCAGCCCGGCCCGGGCCTTTAGCTACGAGCAGTACTTC
.	TRBJ2-1	TRBV5-1	.	CASSLAPGNNEQFF	TGCGCCAGCAGCTTGGCCCCCGGAAACAATGAGCAGTTCTTC
.	TRBJ2-2	TRBV14	TRBD2	CASSQEKGLAGVGELFF	TGTGCCAGCAGCCAAGAGAAAGGCCTAGCGGGAGTCGGGGAGCTGTTTTTT
.	TRBJ1-2	TRBV27	TRBD1	CASSPPGQGYGYTF	TGTGCCAGCAGTCCCCCGGGACAGGGGTATGGCTACACCTTC
.	TRBJ2-7	TRBV7-3	.	CASSLSLGNEQYF	TGTGCCAGCAGCTTATCCCTTGGGAACGAGCAGTACTTC
.	TRBJ2-5	TRBV25-1	TRBD2	CASSEVISGDIQETQYF	TGTGCCAGCAGTGAGGTGATTAGCGGGGATATACAAGAGACCCAGTACTTC